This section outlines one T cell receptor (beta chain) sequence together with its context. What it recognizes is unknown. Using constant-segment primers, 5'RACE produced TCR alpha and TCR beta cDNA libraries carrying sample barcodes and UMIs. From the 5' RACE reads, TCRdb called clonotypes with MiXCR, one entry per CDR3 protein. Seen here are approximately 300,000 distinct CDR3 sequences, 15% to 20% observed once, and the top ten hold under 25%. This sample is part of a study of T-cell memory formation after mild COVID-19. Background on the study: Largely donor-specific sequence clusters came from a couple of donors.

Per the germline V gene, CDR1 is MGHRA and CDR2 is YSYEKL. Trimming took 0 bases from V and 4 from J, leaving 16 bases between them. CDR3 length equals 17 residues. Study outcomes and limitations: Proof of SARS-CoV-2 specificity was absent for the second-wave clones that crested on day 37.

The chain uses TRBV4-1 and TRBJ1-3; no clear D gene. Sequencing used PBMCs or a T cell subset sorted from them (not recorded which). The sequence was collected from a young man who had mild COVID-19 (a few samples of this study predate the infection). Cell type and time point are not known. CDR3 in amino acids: CASSQDSTGVAGNTIYF. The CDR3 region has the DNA TGCGCCAGCAGCCAAGATTCTACCGGGGTGGCGGGAAACACCATATATTTT.